This TCR beta chain was sequenced for a study of regulatory T cells in long-lasting Graves disease. Study summary: Antithyroid drugs had been given to newly diagnosed Graves' patients for under 3 months. Points from the study as a whole: Newly diagnosed Graves' patients had higher TCR diversity than persistent ones.

HTBI primers from iRepertoire and Arm-PCR of CDR3 regions yielded the TCR beta libraries. A single record per CDR3 protein comes from TCRdb applying MiXCR to the multiplex PCR reads. The profile covers 400,000 to 500,000 distinct CDR3 sequences, with around 13% appearing a single time and approximately 15% taken by the ten largest. This clonotype occurred a few times. Its antigen is unidentified. As to time point: newly diagnosed GD, antithyroid drugs for less than 3 months. With RNA extracted from PBMCs as input, the TCR library was made. V lost 3 bases, J lost 5 bases, and 12 bases lay in between. The CDR3 runs 14 residues. CDR1 is SGHDT, CDR2 YYEEEE, per germline. Separately, the same data were catalogued under a study of T cells in Graves' hyperthyroidism and ophthalmopathy. As that report states: Diagnosis rested on symptoms, serum thyroxine and TRAb, thyroid ultrasound, and orbital computed tomography. The model foresaw ophthalmopathy a median about 6.5 months prior to onset.

The receptor was isolated from a woman aged 45 to 65 with Graves disease. V is TRBV5-6 and J is TRBJ1-5; D might be TRBD1 (6 bases). The sequencing used peripheral blood mononuclear cells (PBMCs), collected at new diagnosis, from a patient treated with antithyroid drugs. In nucleotides, the CDR3 is TGTGCCAGCAGCTCAGGACAGAGGGATCAGCCCCAGCATTTT. Its translation is CASSSGQRDQPQHF.